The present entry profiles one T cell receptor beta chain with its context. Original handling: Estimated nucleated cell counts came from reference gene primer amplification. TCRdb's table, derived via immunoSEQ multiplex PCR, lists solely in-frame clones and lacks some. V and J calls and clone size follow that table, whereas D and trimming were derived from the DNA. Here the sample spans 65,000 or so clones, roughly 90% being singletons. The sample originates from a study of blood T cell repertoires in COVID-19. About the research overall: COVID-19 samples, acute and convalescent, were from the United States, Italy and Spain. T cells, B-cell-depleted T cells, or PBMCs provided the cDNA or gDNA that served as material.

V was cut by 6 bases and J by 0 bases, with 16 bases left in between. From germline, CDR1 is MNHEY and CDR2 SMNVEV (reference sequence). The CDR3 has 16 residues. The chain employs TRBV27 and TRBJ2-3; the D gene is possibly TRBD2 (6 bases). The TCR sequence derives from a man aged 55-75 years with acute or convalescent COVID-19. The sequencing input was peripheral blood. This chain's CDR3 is CASSTITGVSTDTQYF. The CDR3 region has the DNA TGTGCCAGCAGCACCATTACGGGGGTTAGCACAGATACGCAGTATTTT.